Presented here are 9 T cell receptor beta chains from one specimen sequenced in a study of cytomegalovirus exposure and HLA in healthy donors. 60 Vbeta and 13 Jbeta primers were used in PCR. The method was immunoSEQ multiplex PCR; TCRdb's version includes in-frame clones alone and lacks a portion of them. The table shows around 97,000 clones, with around 9.6% occurring only once. The sample consisted of PBMCs. The receptors come from a man aged 50 to 60 in good health and CMV-seropositive.

This clone has just a few counts. The chain carries TRBV7-2 and TRBJ2-2; D is unclear. CDR1 and CDR2 (germline): SGHTA, FQGNSA. V was shortened by 1 base and J by 2 bases, with 11 bases between the two germline ends. The CDR3 is made up of 16 amino acids. This CDR3 reads CASSLGGVRNTGELFF. Here the CDR3 DNA reads TGTGCCAGCAGCTTAGGCGGCGTCCGTAACACCGGGGAGCTGTTTTTT.

This clone was counted between two and nine times. The chain uses TRBV28 and TRBJ2-2, with 8 positions matching TRBD1. CDR1 and CDR2 (germline): MDHEN, SYDVKM. CDR3 size: 17 residues. V lost 6 bases to trimming and J lost 5 bases; unmatched junction nucleotides: 14. CDR3 bases: TGTGCCAGCAGACTCGGGACAGGAAGCCTTGATACCGGGGAGCTGTTTTTT. Translation gives CASRLGTGSLDTGELFF.

This clone was seen only a few times. The chain recombines TRBV28 with TRBJ1-1; 7 bases align to TRBD1. Germline V gives CDR1 MDHEN, CDR2 SYDVKM. V was pared by 6 bases and J by 11 bases, with 12 bases of the junction left unmatched. The CDR3 has 13 residues. CDR3 bases: TGTGCCAGCAGCTACCCTAAGGCGGGACAGGCTTTCTTT. It is translated as CASSYPKAGQAFF.

In nucleotides, the CDR3 is TGCGCCAGCAGCCACTACGTAGCGGGAGGGCCTGACAATGAGCAGTTCTTC. It translates to CASSHYVAGGPDNEQFF. The V and J genes are TRBV4-3 and TRBJ2-1; 11 nucleotides agree with TRBD2. Germline CDR1 and CDR2: LGHNA and YSLEER. The CDR3 spans 17 residues. J lost 5 bases, V lost 3 bases, and 9 bases had no gene match.

V and J are TRBV25-1 and TRBJ2-2, with D perhaps TRBD2 (5 bases). This CDR3 region has 12 residues. V was cut by 7 bases and J by 4 bases, with 7 bases left in between. CDR1 and CDR2 (germline): MGHDK, SYGVNS. CDR3 in amino acids: CASISGTGELFF. In nucleotides, the CDR3 is TGTGCCAGCATAAGCGGCACCGGGGAGCTGTTTTTT.

A few counts support this clone. The J gene is TRBJ2-1, the V gene TRBV7-2; 7 bases are shared with TRBD2. This CDR3 spans 16 amino acids. Germline values: CDR1 SGHTA, CDR2 FQGNSA. The V and J ends lost 2 bases and 1 base, in that order; junction bases with no gene match: 5. DNA of the CDR3: TGTGCCAGCAGCTTATCTGCGGGAGTTTCCTACAATGAGCAGTTCTTC. Encoded protein: CASSLSAGVSYNEQFF.

This clone was detected only a few times. This chain uses TRBV6-6 with TRBJ1-1; 7 nucleotides match TRBD1. Germline trimming cut 7 bases from V and 7 bases from J; bases unmatched to any gene: 18. There are 16 residues in the CDR3. Germline-derived CDR1 and CDR2 are MNHNY and SVGAGI (reference sequence). CDR3 DNA sequence: TGTGCCAGCACCAAGACAGGGACCGGGACAAGTGGTGAAGCTTTCTTT. Translation: CASTKTGTGTSGEAFF.

The rearrangement uses TRBV28 and TRBJ2-2; TRBD2 agrees at 8 bases. Per germline, CDR1 MDHEN and CDR2 SYDVKM. After removal of 6 bases from V and 3 bases from J, the junction contained 6 bases not matched to a gene. This CDR3 has 15 residues. The CDR3 bases are TGTGCCAGCAGGGAGCGGGAGAGGCACACCGGGGAGCTGTTTTTT. Its protein product is CASRERERHTGELFF.

This clone was seen a handful of times. The J gene is TRBJ2-2, the V gene TRBV19, with 9 bases lining up with TRBD1. Germline CDR1 and CDR2: LNHDA and SQIVND (reference sequence). The CDR3 runs 14 residues. J was trimmed by 7 bases and V by 6 bases; bases with no gene match: 6. The CDR3 here is CASRTGGAGGELFF. The CDR3 bases are TGTGCCAGTAGAACAGGGGGCGCGGGCGGGGAGCTGTTTTTT.